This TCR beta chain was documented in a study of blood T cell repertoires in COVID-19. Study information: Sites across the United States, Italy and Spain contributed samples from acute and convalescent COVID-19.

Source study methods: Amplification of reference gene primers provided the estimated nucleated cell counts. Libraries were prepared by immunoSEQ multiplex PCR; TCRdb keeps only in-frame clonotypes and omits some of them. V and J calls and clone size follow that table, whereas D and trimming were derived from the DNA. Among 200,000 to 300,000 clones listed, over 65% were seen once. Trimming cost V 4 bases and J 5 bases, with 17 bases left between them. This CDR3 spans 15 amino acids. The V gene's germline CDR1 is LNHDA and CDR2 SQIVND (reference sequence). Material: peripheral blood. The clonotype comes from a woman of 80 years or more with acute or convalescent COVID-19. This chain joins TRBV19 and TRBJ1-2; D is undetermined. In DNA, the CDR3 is TGTGCCAGTAGTACCTCCCCGGAGGAGCTATATGGCTACACCTTC. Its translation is CASSTSPEELYGYTF.